The T cell receptor beta chain described here comes from a study of blood T cell repertoires in COVID-19. Looked up from germline, CDR1 is SEHNR and CDR2 is FQNEAQ (reference sequence). CDR3 length equals 13 residues. V was clipped by 7 bases and J by 5 bases; unmatched bases: 5. The data were produced by immunoSEQ multiplex PCR, yet TCRdb's version contains in-frame clones alone and is incomplete. The sample has around 180,000 clones, approximately 85% seen once; the top ten hold 9.8%. What was sequenced was peripheral blood. J is TRBJ1-5 and V is TRBV7-9; 7 bases align to TRBD1. The sequence was obtained from a woman of 80 years or more with acute or convalescent COVID-19. This chain's CDR3 is CASNPGGDQPQHF. In DNA form, the CDR3 reads TGTGCCAGCAACCCAGGGGGAGATCAGCCCCAGCATTTT.